Listed here are 24 T cell receptor beta chains from one sample, sequenced in a study of T cell clonality in common variable immunodeficiency. General study findings and limits: Common variable immunodeficiency TCR beta sequences reportedly had fewer deletions and N-nucleotide insertions.

No antigens are known for them. TCRdb's table, derived via immunoSEQ multiplex PCR, lists solely in-frame clones and lacks some. The table lists around 42,000 clones, with no singletons. Material for sequencing was peripheral blood mononuclear cells. These receptors were taken from a human donor with common variable immunodeficiency.

A few counts support this clone. The CDR3 DNA, read in part, is TGTGCCAGTAGTACACAGGGAAATCAGCCC. Amino acid sequence: CASSTQGNQP. In full, the CDR3 is CASSTQGNQPQHF. This chain connects TRBV19 to TRBJ1-5; perhaps TRBD1 as D (6 bases). Read data end 3 residues before the CDR3 end; the end is taken from the germline J gene. The CDR3 is 13 amino acids. V lost 4 bases and J 4 bases, leaving 8 bases between the germline ends. CDR1 and CDR2 from the germline V gene are LNHDA and SQIVND (reference sequence).

This clone has at least ten counts. The read ends 3 residues shy of where the CDR3 ends; the end is completed using the germline J gene. This chain links TRBV23-1 with TRBJ1-1; D gene unclear. TRBV23-1 is noted as an ORF with a role that remains uncertain. Between the trimmed V and J ends, which lost 7 bases and 3 bases, there was a span of 15 bases. CDR3 length: 14 residues. The CDR3 reads CASTSRVSDTEAFF. The sequenced part of the CDR3 DNA is TGCGCCAGCACGAGTCGGGTCTCGGACACTGAA.

This clone has only a few counts. The DNA read from the CDR3 is TGCGCCAGCAGTGAAGTAAGGCAGAATGAG. It encodes CASSEVRQNE. The complete CDR3 protein is CASSEVRQNEQFF. The V call is TRBV10-2, the J call TRBJ2-1; the D is unclear. The sequenced fragment ends 3 residues before the CDR3 boundary, so the rest is inferred from the germline J gene. V lost 3 bases and J 7 bases, leaving 10 bases between the germline ends. Germline V lookup: CDR1 WSHSY, CDR2 SAAADI. The CDR3 extends over 13 amino acids.

In its sample, this clone was seen a few times. The CDR3 DNA, read in part, is TGTGCCAGCAGCTTCGCAACTAGCTCTGAG. It is translated as CASSFATSSE. The entire CDR3 protein reads CASSFATSSEQFF. The chain combines TRBV7-6 with TRBJ2-1, with D tentatively TRBD2 (6 bases). Sequencing ends 3 residues short of the CDR3 end; the germline J gene provides the rest. The CDR3 is 13 amino acids. Germline V gives CDR1 SGHVS, CDR2 FNYEAQ. V lost 3 bases and J 9 bases, leaving 12 bases between the germline ends.

This clone was recorded at least ten times. The CDR3 goes on 3 residues after the read ends, and that part is filled in from the germline J gene. The J gene is TRBJ2-3, the V gene TRBV20-1; D gene uncertain. This CDR3 spans 13 amino acids. V lost 6 bases, J lost 2 bases, and 12 bases lay in between. From germline, CDR1 is DFQATT and CDR2 SNEGSKA (reference sequence). The CDR3 region is CSAAAQVTDTQYF. CDR3 DNA (partial): TGCAGTGCGGCGGCGCAAGTCACAGATACG.

To note about this clone: The DNA ends 3 residues before the CDR3 does, and the rest of the CDR3 is filled in from the germline J gene. V and J are TRBV7-9 and TRBJ1-3, with a possible D match to TRBD1 (5 bases). The CDR3 is 15 residues long. Trimming stripped 5 bases from V and 4 bases from J, with 15 bases between. The V gene's germline CDR1 is SEHNR and CDR2 FQNEAQ (reference sequence). The CDR3 protein is CASSVLGTSGNTIYF. The DNA read from the CDR3 is TGTGCCAGCAGCGTATTAGGGACTTCGGGAAACACC.

There are a few counts of this clone. The sequenced fragment ends 3 residues before the CDR3 boundary, so the rest is inferred from the germline J gene. The genes are TRBV20-1 and TRBJ2-5; TRBD2 matches 8 bases. The CDR3 sequence is 15 residues long. Germline lookup yields CDR1 DFQATT and CDR2 SNEGSKA (reference sequence). V was pared by 3 bases and J by 2 bases, with 8 bases of the junction left unmatched. The covered CDR3 bases are TGCAGTGCTAGCAGGCTAGCGGGCGAACAAGAGACC. Amino acids: CSASRLAGEQET. The complete CDR3 sequence is CSASRLAGEQETQYF.

This clone was detected ten times or more. The CDR3 end is not reached by the read, which stops 3 residues before it; the germline J gene fills it in. This sequence joins TRBV7-2 and TRBJ1-2; 11 bases map to TRBD1. CDR3 length: 13 residues. Looked up from germline, CDR1 is SGHTA and CDR2 is FQGNSA. V dropped 4 bases and J dropped 7; count of bases not matched to a gene: 2. The DNA read from the CDR3 is TGTGCCAGCAGCTCGGGACAGGGGGTTGGC. This translates into CASSSGQGVG. The CDR3 as a whole reads CASSSGQGVGYTF.

This clone has just a few counts. The DNA ends 3 residues before the CDR3 does, and the rest of the CDR3 is filled in from the germline J gene. The genes are TRBV7-2 and TRBJ1-5, with D unclear. Trimming stripped 1 base from V and 7 bases from J, with 5 bases between. Germline CDR1 is SGHTA and CDR2 is FQGNSA. The CDR3 totals 12 residues. The CDR3 DNA, read in part, is TGTGCCAGCAGCTTAGGAGGGCAGCCC. Its translation is CASSLGGQP. The entire CDR3 reads CASSLGGQPQHF.

A word on this clone: Read sequence stops 3 residues before the CDR3 end, and the germline J gene provides the missing end. The V gene is TRBV2, the J gene TRBJ2-1; weak D call: TRBD1 (5 bases). Germline CDR1 is SNHLY and CDR2 is FYNNEI. The CDR3 consists of 12 residues. Deletions cut 5 bases from V and 8 bases from J, with 10 bases between. CDR3 DNA (partial): TGTGCCAGCAGTTGGCAGGGCTATGAG. Its protein product is CASSWQGYE. The entire CDR3 protein is CASSWQGYEQFF.

This clone was counted at least ten times. The read falls 3 residues short of the CDR3 end, and the missing part is taken from the germline J gene. The J gene is TRBJ2-3, the V gene TRBV29-1; 9 nucleotides align to TRBD2. The V gene end was trimmed by 0 bases and the J gene end by 2 bases; junction bases not matched to a gene: 6. Germline V gives CDR1 SQVTM, CDR2 ANQGSEA. The CDR3 runs to 16 residues. The CDR3 DNA, read in part, is TGCAGCGTTGAAGATTCGCTAGCGGGGTTCACAGATACG. It translates to CSVEDSLAGFTDT. The entire CDR3 protein reads CSVEDSLAGFTDTQYF.

Concerning this clone itself: The CDR3 end is not reached by the read, which stops 3 residues before it; the germline J gene fills it in. V gene TRBV2 combines with J gene TRBJ2-5; a weak D match, TRBD2 (6 bases). The CDR3 contains 16 residues. V shed 1 base and J shed 2 bases, with 14 bases lying between them. The germline CDR1 and CDR2 sequences are SNHLY and FYNNEI. The CDR3 DNA, read in part, is TGTGCCAGCAGTGAAGGATGGGGTGGGGGGCAAGAGACC. Translated, it gives CASSEGWGGGQET. The CDR3 as a whole reads CASSEGWGGGQETQYF.

This clone was picked up many times. The CDR3 is cut off 3 residues early in the read; its end comes from the germline J gene. The V gene is TRBV12-3 or TRBV12-4, the J gene TRBJ1-5; TRBD1 matches 8 bases. V dropped 5 bases and J dropped 2; count of bases not matched to a gene: 8. This CDR3 spans 16 amino acids. The CDR3 sequence: CASSLGQGVGNQPQHF. The DNA read from the CDR3 is TGTGCCAGCAGTCTAGGACAGGGCGTTGGCAATCAGCCC.

This clone was observed a handful of times. From the germline J gene comes the end of the CDR3, since the read stops 3 residues before it. The chain joins TRBV7-2 to TRBJ2-2, with D possibly matching TRBD1 (5 bases). Trimming took off 4 bases at V and 4 bases at J, with 13 bases between the two ends. Germline CDR1 is SGHTA and CDR2 is FQGNSA. The CDR3 covers 15 residues. The DNA read from the CDR3 is TGTGCCAGCAGCTCAGTACGTCAGGGCACCGGGGAG. This translates into CASSSVRQGTGE. The full CDR3 reads CASSSVRQGTGELFF.

Ten or more counts support this clone. The read comes to an end 3 residues before the CDR3 does, leaving the germline J gene to fill in the end. This sequence joins TRBV18 and TRBJ2-3, with D possibly matching TRBD2 (5 bases). The CDR3 extends over 16 amino acids. Trimming pared 3 bases from V and 4 bases from J, leaving 17 bases between. The V gene's germline CDR1 is KGHSH and CDR2 LQKENI. CDR3 DNA (partial): TGTGCCAGCTCACCGACCGCACTAGGCTTGGCAGATACG. Protein product: CASSPTALGLADT. The whole CDR3 sequence reads CASSPTALGLADTQYF.

At least ten counts were recorded for this clone. The sequence runs out 3 residues before the end of the CDR3; the remainder is reconstructed from the germline J gene. The V and J genes are TRBV29-1 and TRBJ2-1; 11 bases map to TRBD2. Trimming cost V 7 bases and J 4 bases; bases outside gene matches: 3. The CDR3 covers 13 residues. Germline V gene lookup returns CDR1 SQVTM and CDR2 ANQGSEA. The CDR3 region is CSGRTSGYNEQFF. The sequenced part of the CDR3 DNA is TGCAGCGGAAGGACTAGCGGGTACAATGAG.

This clone has just a few counts. The read terminates 3 residues ahead of where the CDR3 ends, so the germline J gene completes it. The V and J genes are TRBV7-3 and TRBJ2-3, with TRBD2 identical over 8 bases. The V and J ends lost 7 bases and 0 bases, in that order; junction bases with no gene match: 6. CDR3 length: 15 residues. Germline CDR1 SGHTA, CDR2 FQGTGA. The CDR3 bases that were read are TGTGCCAGCACCACGGGCGGGGGGAGCACAGATACG. It encodes CASTTGGGSTDT. The entire CDR3 protein is CASTTGGGSTDTQYF.

As to this clone: The read is 3 residues too short to cover the CDR3 end, so that end is filled in from the germline J gene. This chain connects TRBV11-2 to TRBJ2-7, with 7 bases fitting TRBD1. From germline, CDR1 is SGHAT and CDR2 FQNNGV. The CDR3 extends over 14 amino acids. V was clipped by 5 bases and J by 3 bases; unmatched bases: 7. The CDR3 reads CASSTGQNDYEQYF. The CDR3 bases that were read are TGTGCCAGCAGCACGGGACAGAACGACTACGAG.

In its sample, this clone was seen a few times. The CDR3 extends 3 residues past the end of the read, so its final part is completed from the germline J gene. The chain recombines TRBV19 with TRBJ1-5; no firm D call. Looked up from germline, CDR1 is LNHDA and CDR2 is SQIVND (reference sequence). CDR3 length equals 15 residues. Trimming shortened V by 4 bases and J by 3 bases, and 13 bases separated the two germline ends. Incomplete CDR3 DNA: TGTGCCAGTAGTACTAGTGATGTCTTCAATCAGCCC. Translating it yields CASSTSDVFNQP. The full-length CDR3 reads as CASSTSDVFNQPQHF.

In this sample, this clone turned up a few times. The CDR3 bases that were read are TGCGCCAGCAGCTTGGAAGGTAGCGGGGACAACGATGAG. Amino acids: CASSLEGSGDNDE. The whole CDR3 sequence is CASSLEGSGDNDEQFF. V and J are TRBV5-1 and TRBJ2-1; 8 bases map to TRBD2. The read terminates 3 residues before the CDR3 end, so the remaining end is supplied by the germline J gene. The germline V gene encodes CDR1 SGHRS and CDR2 YFSETQ. The CDR3 has 16 residues. J gave up 8 bases and V 0 bases, and 10 bases lay outside the gene matches.

This clone was detected many times. The read ends 3 residues before the CDR3 terminus; that terminus is restored from the germline J gene. The rearrangement joins TRBV10-3 to TRBJ1-1; 7 nucleotides align to TRBD1. The CDR3 consists of 13 residues. V gave up 11 bases and J gave up 3 bases; unmatched junction bases: 9. Germline V gene sequence: CDR1 ENHRY, CDR2 SYGVKD. Here the CDR3 reads CAVQGKRHTEAFF. Partial CDR3 DNA: TGTGCCGTACAGGGGAAGCGTCACACTGAA.

This clone was seen repeatedly, ten times or more. Read sequence stops 3 residues before the CDR3 end, and the germline J gene provides the missing end. The rearrangement links TRBV20-1 to TRBJ2-7; 7 nucleotides match TRBD2. CDR3 size: 14 residues. V was clipped by 6 bases and J by 0 bases; unmatched bases: 8. Per germline, CDR1 DFQATT and CDR2 SNEGSKA (reference sequence). CDR3 DNA, as far as it was read: TGCAGTGCCCCGCGCGGGGGTAGCTCCTACGAG. Amino acids: CSAPRGGSSYE. The CDR3, in full, reads CSAPRGGSSYEQYF.

A few counts support this clone. The read terminates 3 residues ahead of where the CDR3 ends, so the germline J gene completes it. This chain uses TRBV11-2 with TRBJ2-7; possible D gene TRBD2, 6 bases. Trimming took 3 bases from V and 2 from J, leaving 8 bases between them. CDR3 length: 13 residues. The germline V gene encodes CDR1 SGHAT and CDR2 FQNNGV. Partial CDR3 DNA: TGTGCCAGCAGCTTGGCGGGGACCTACGAG. Translation: CASSLAGTYE. The CDR3 in full is CASSLAGTYEQYF.

This clone was detected ten times or more. The read finishes 3 residues shy of the CDR3 end, and the germline J gene is used to complete it. This chain links TRBV14 with TRBJ1-4, with 7 bases that match TRBD1. After removal of 0 bases from V and 8 bases from J, the junction contained 6 bases not matched to a gene. Germline values: CDR1 SGHDN, CDR2 FVKESK. The CDR3 consists of 15 residues. CDR3 protein: CASSQDVGGDEKLFF. The covered CDR3 bases are TGTGCCAGCAGCCAAGATGTAGGGGGCGACGAAAAA.